The text below deals with one T cell receptor (beta chain). The antigen this receptor binds is unknown. Base qualities are not at hand, and no much larger clone is one base apart. The data are from a study of control samples from healthy donors and cancer patients (dated by TCRdb to 2019 to 2021). Preparation of the library involved the immunoSEQ multiplex PCR assay. The table was pulled from immuneACCESS by TCRdb, which kept in-frame rearrangements only. Such tables lose some clones; where checked, under half of the loss comes from unresolved V genes, and the rest has no known cause. This sample lists 80,000 or so clones; about 90% were detected once. Jointly, the top ten make up 4.5% to 7% of the sample. From its cysteine to its phenylalanine, the CDR3 spans 14 amino acids. Solely the CDR3 DNA is kept, with 42 bases framed from the first base. Sequences MDHEN (CDR1) and SYDVKM (CDR2) are obtained from the germline V gene. The germline V and J ends show losses of 4 bases and 5 bases respectively, and no gene match explains 6 bases of the junction.

The sample consisted of blood. The V and J segments used are TRBV28 and TRBJ2-5; 8 bases in the middle match TRBD2. The sequence was obtained from a man in his fifties or sixties in good health. The DNA sequence is TGTGCCAGCAGTTCTCGGGGGGGCCGGGAGACCCAGTACTTC. Translation gives CASSSRGGRETQYF.